This T cell receptor (beta chain) originates from a study of blood T cell repertoires in COVID-19. At the level of the study: The origin of the acute and convalescent COVID-19 samples was the United States, Italy and Spain.

V gave up 3 bases and J gave up 5 bases, with 7 bases separating them. CDR1 is KGHDR, CDR2 SFDVKD, per germline. This CDR3 is built from 13 residues. Assay: immunoSEQ multiplex PCR; the TCRdb copy retains only in-frame clones and omits some. The sample records over 75,000 clones, roughly 90% being singletons. The clonotype originates from a human donor with active COVID-19. The donor label of this sample is uncertain. The material sequenced was peripheral blood. The chain combines TRBV24-1 with TRBJ1-5; D perhaps matches TRBD1 (5 bases). CDR3 in DNA: TGTGCCACCAGTGATCGACAGTATCAGCCCCAGCATTTT. Its protein product is CATSDRQYQPQHF.